This is a list of T cell receptor beta chains from one sample in a study of blood T cell repertoires in COVID-19. Sequencing used immunoSEQ multiplex PCR; TCRdb keeps in-frame clones, though not all of them. The top ten hold 4.5% to 7% of the sample, which has 75,000 or so clones, 80% seen once. The specimen sequenced was peripheral blood. The receptors originated from a man in his 60s with active or convalescent COVID-19. Both conserved end residues are part of each CDR3. The order of the fields is D gene, J gene, V gene, clone size, CDR3 DNA, CDR3 protein. The D gene is left open where the match is weak. The size of a clone is reported for some rows only, either as once, few or many, or as a class for expanded clones.

>TRBD1|TRBJ2-7|TRBV5-1|-
TGCGCCAGCAGCTTGGCCGGGTCGAGGGGGCCCAAGGCTAGAGAGCAGTACTTC
CASSLAGSRGPKAREQYF
>-|TRBJ1-2|TRBV7-2|-
TGTGCCAGCAGCTTAGCGCCCGGCGCAGGGCTAAATGGCTACACCTTC
CASSLAPGAGLNGYTF
>-|TRBJ1-1|TRBV5-8|-
TGTGCCAGCAGCTCAACGACAGTGTACACTGAAGCTTTCTTT
CASSSTTVYTEAFF
>-|TRBJ1-6|TRBV5-1|-
TGCGCCAGCAGCTTGTCGAGGGAGGGATCACCCCTCCACTTT
CASSLSREGSPLHF
>TRBD1|TRBJ2-5|TRBV3-1/TRBV3-2|once
TGTGCCAGCAGCCATCCGGACAGGGGTCCAGAGACCCAGTACTTC
CASSHPDRGPETQYF
>TRBD1|TRBJ1-1|TRBV4-1|-
TGCGCCAGCAGCGTGGACAGGGACACTGAAGCTTTCTTT
CASSVDRDTEAFF
>TRBD2|TRBJ2-2|TRBV28|few
TGTGCCAGCAGTTCCTGGGGACTAGCGGGGGGTGTTACCGGGGAGCTGTTTTTT
CASSSWGLAGGVTGELFF
>TRBD1|TRBJ2-7|TRBV14|few
TGTGCCAGCAGCCAAGACAGGGGGTACTCCTACGAGCAGTACTTC
CASSQDRGYSYEQYF
>-|TRBJ2-1|TRBV5-1|-
TGCGCCAGCAGCTTGGCAGTGAACACCCGGGGTGAGCAGTTCTTC
CASSLAVNTRGEQFF
>-|TRBJ1-2|TRBV27|once
TGTGCCAGCAGGCTCGGGGGCTATGGCTACACCTTC
CASRLGGYGYTF
>-|TRBJ2-7|TRBV2|-
TGTGCCAGCAGTGCGAGAGGGAGCCTATACGAGCAGTACTTC
CASSARGSLYEQYF
>TRBD1|TRBJ2-1|TRBV11-2|-
TGTGCCAGCAGCTTCGGGACAGGGGGCTCCTACAATGAGCAGTTCTTC
CASSFGTGGSYNEQFF
>TRBD2|TRBJ2-1|TRBV7-9|few
TGTGCCAGCAGCCTCGGGGGGGCAGTAGGAGGTGAGCAGTTCTTC
CASSLGGAVGGEQFF
>-|TRBJ1-1|TRBV6-6|few
TGTGCCAGCAGTTACAGGCAGGGAAACACTGAAGCTTTCTTT
CASSYRQGNTEAFF
>TRBD1|TRBJ2-1|TRBV13|-
TGTGCCAGCAGCCTAAATACGGAAGGGGGCGCCTACAATGAGCAGTTCTTC
CASSLNTEGGAYNEQFF
>TRBD1|TRBJ2-2|TRBV9|-
TGTGCCAGCAGCGCTGCTGGGACAGGTGGTACCGGGGAGCTGTTTTTT
CASSAAGTGGTGELFF
>-|TRBJ2-1|TRBV10-3|-
TGTGCCACCGGTGGGGCGGAGTATAATGAGCAGTTCTTC
CATGGAEYNEQFF
>TRBD2|TRBJ2-1|TRBV5-1|-
TGCGCCAGCAGCTTTAGCGGGGCCTACAATGAGCAGTTCTTC
CASSFSGAYNEQFF
>TRBD1|TRBJ2-1|TRBV20-1|-
TGCAGTGCTAGTGACCGATTCGGACAGGGTGGGTACAATGAGCAGTTCTTC
CSASDRFGQGGYNEQFF
>TRBD2|TRBJ2-1|TRBV5-6|-
TGTGCCAGCAGCTTTGAACTAGCGGGGGTCAATGAGCAGTTCTTC
CASSFELAGVNEQFF
>-|TRBJ1-6|TRBV6-5|-
TGTGCCAGCAGTTGGACAGTGCCTTATAATTCACCCCTCCACTTT
CASSWTVPYNSPLHF
>TRBD2|TRBJ2-5|TRBV19|-
TGTGCCAGTAGTCGACTAGCGGGGGGGAAAGGGGAGACCCAGTACTTC
CASSRLAGGKGETQYF
>TRBD2|TRBJ2-7|TRBV5-6|-
TGTGCCAGCAGCGGGGGGGACGTGCGGGTCTACGAGCAGTACTTC
CASSGGDVRVYEQYF
>TRBD1|TRBJ2-1|TRBV4-3|-
TGCGCCAGCAGCCAAGACAACAGGGGGCTCGAGCAGTTCTTC
CASSQDNRGLEQFF
>-|TRBJ2-3|TRBV19|-
TGTGCCAGTAGTATACTGGGGGCAGGGGGGCCTACCACAGATACGCAGTATTTT
CASSILGAGGPTTDTQYF
>-|TRBJ2-7|TRBV19|-
TGTGCCAGTAGTCAGCGCGTTTCCTCCTACGAGCAGTACTTC
CASSQRVSSYEQYF
>TRBD2|TRBJ2-5|TRBV7-2|-
TGTGCCAGCAGCTACGGGACTAGCGGGTACCAAGAGACCCAGTACTTC
CASSYGTSGYQETQYF
>-|TRBJ1-3|TRBV16|-
TGTGCCAGCAGCCAGGGGCGGTACAGGAGCTCTGGAAACACCATATATTTT
CASSQGRYRSSGNTIYF
>-|TRBJ1-1|TRBV2|-
TGTGCCAGCAGTGAAGGACGGGTCCCCGGGGCTGAAGCTTTCTTT
CASSEGRVPGAEAFF
>TRBD1|TRBJ2-2|TRBV5-1|few
TGCGCCAGCAGCCTCGACAGGGCGGACACCGGGGAGCTGTTTTTT
CASSLDRADTGELFF
>-|TRBJ2-7|TRBV20-1|-
TGCAGTGCTAGCAGGGGCGAGCAGTACTTC
CSASRGEQYF
>TRBD1|TRBJ2-7|TRBV7-8|-
TGTGCCAGCAGCTTAGTAGCAGGGGGCGAGCAGTACTTC
CASSLVAGGEQYF
>-|TRBJ2-3|TRBV7-6|-
TGTGCCAGCAGCTTAGCGGACAGCAGAGATACGCAGTATTTT
CASSLADSRDTQYF
>-|TRBJ2-2|TRBV5-1|-
TGCGCCAGCCTTTTCGGGGCGGGGACCGGGGAGCTGTTTTTT
CASLFGAGTGELFF
>TRBD1|TRBJ1-4|TRBV11-2|once
TGTGCCAGCAGTAGCCGGGACAGGGGCGAAAAACTGTTTTTT
CASSSRDRGEKLFF
>-|TRBJ2-7|TRBV6-5|many
TGTGCCAGCAGTTACTCTCTGGCGGGCTCCTCCTACGAGCAGTACTTC
CASSYSLAGSSYEQYF
>-|TRBJ1-4|TRBV27|-
TGTGCCAGCAGTTCGAGAGCCCGGGAAAAACTGTTTTTT
CASSSRAREKLFF
>-|TRBJ1-1|TRBV21-1|-
TGTGCCAGCAGCAAAGCCGTCGTCGGGAACACTGAAGCTTTCTTT
CASSKAVVGNTEAFF